These 7 T cell receptor beta chains were all obtained from the same sample, sequenced in a study of neoadjuvant anti-PD-1 for oral cavity cancer. This sample's time point: after neoadjuvant nivolumab, at surgical resection. Assay: immunoSEQ multiplex PCR; the TCRdb copy retains only in-frame clones and omits some. Among about 72,000 clones listed, 80% to 90% were seen once. The starting material was PBMCs, obtained after nivolumab (anti-PD-1) treatment. The receptors here all came from a person between 40 and 85 years old with oral cavity squamous cell carcinoma.

The chain combines TRBV21-1 with TRBJ2-6; TRBD2, the table's D call, was not compared with the DNA. TRBV21-1 is a recognized pseudogene. The CDR3 runs 16 residues. This CDR3 reads CASPSSGSSGANVLTF. As DNA, the CDR3 is TGTGCCAGCCCTAGTAGTGGTAGCTCTGGGGCCAACGTCCTGACTTTC.

The rearrangement uses TRBV10-3 and TRBJ2-1; D ambiguous. The CDR3 loop spans 11 amino acids. V shed 2 bases and J shed 8 bases, with 4 bases lying between them. Germline CDR1 ENHRY, CDR2 SYGVKD. CDR3 in amino acids: CAISERDEQFF. CDR3 in DNA: TGTGCCATCAGTGAGAGGGATGAGCAGTTCTTC.

The chain employs TRBV19 and TRBJ1-2, with D tentatively TRBD1 (5 bases). The germline V and J ends were trimmed by 8 bases and 4 bases, with 17 bases remaining between them. Germline values: CDR1 LNHDA, CDR2 SQIVND (reference sequence). The CDR3 runs 14 residues. CDR3 protein: CASDLGQGSYGYTF. Written as DNA, the CDR3 is TGTGCCAGTGACCTAGGGCAGGGATCCTATGGCTACACCTTC.

There are a few counts of this clone. The genes are TRBV4-1 and TRBJ1-5; a possible D gene is TRBD1 (5 bases). The germline V and J ends were trimmed by 0 bases and 7 bases, with 16 bases remaining between them. The CDR3 is 16 residues long. CDR1 MGHRA and CDR2 YSYEKL come from the germline V gene. The CDR3 DNA sequence: TGCGCCAGCAGCCAAGAGGGCAGGGTCCTTGGGCAGCCCCAGCATTTT. Its protein product is CASSQEGRVLGQPQHF.

The DNA for the CDR3 is TGTGCCAGCAGCGCCGGGACAGGGAACTATGGCTACACCTTC. Amino acids: CASSAGTGNYGYTF. The chain is built from TRBV2 and TRBJ1-2; TRBD1 matches 9 bases. Germline V gives CDR1 SNHLY, CDR2 FYNNEI. With V trimmed by 6 bases and J by 2 bases, 4 bases remained unmatched. This CDR3 has 14 amino acids.

The chain links TRBV5-1 to TRBJ2-7, with a weak D call TRBD2 (6 bases). The CDR3 sequence is 13 residues long. Germline V lookup: CDR1 SGHRS, CDR2 YFSETQ. Trimming stripped 1 base from V and 2 bases from J, with 7 bases between. CDR3 coding DNA: TGCGCCAGCAGCTTGCGGGGGACCTACGAGCAGTACTTC. Amino acid sequence: CASSLRGTYEQYF.

The chain combines TRBV6-4 with TRBJ2-2, with 9 bases aligning to TRBD1. The V gene's germline CDR1 is MRHNA and CDR2 SNTAGT. The CDR3 extends over 16 amino acids. J gave up 3 bases and V 0 bases, and 2 bases lay outside the gene matches. The CDR3 nucleotides read TGTGCCAGCAGTGACTCAGGACAGGGGTACACCGGGGAGCTGTTTTTT. It specifies CASSDSGQGYTGELFF.